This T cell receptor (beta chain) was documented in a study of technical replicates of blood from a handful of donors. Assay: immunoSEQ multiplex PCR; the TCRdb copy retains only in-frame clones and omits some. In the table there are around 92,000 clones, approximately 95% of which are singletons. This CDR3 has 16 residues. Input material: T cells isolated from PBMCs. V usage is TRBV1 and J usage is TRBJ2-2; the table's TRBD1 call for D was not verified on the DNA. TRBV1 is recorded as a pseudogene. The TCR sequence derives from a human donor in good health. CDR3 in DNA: TGCACCAGCAGCCCCCTTGATGGTGGGCGAACCGGGGAGCTGTTTTTT. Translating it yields CTSSPLDGGRTGELFF.